This T cell receptor beta chain was observed in a study of control samples from healthy donors and cancer patients. The data were produced by immunoSEQ multiplex PCR, yet TCRdb's version contains in-frame clones alone and is incomplete. The data show around 150,000 clones, around 95% seen once. V was clipped by 0 bases and J by 8 bases, with 7 bases between them. The CDR3 sequence is 13 residues long. CDR1 is LGHNT and CDR2 is FRNRAP in the germline V gene. The receptor was isolated from a woman aged 40 to 55 in good health. Sequencing was carried out using blood. The V call is TRBV12-5, the J call TRBJ1-4; TRBD1 might be the D (5 bases). The CDR3 loop is CASGLVGGEKLFF. As DNA, the CDR3 is TGTGCTAGTGGTTTGGTTGGGGGGGAAAAACTGTTTTTT.